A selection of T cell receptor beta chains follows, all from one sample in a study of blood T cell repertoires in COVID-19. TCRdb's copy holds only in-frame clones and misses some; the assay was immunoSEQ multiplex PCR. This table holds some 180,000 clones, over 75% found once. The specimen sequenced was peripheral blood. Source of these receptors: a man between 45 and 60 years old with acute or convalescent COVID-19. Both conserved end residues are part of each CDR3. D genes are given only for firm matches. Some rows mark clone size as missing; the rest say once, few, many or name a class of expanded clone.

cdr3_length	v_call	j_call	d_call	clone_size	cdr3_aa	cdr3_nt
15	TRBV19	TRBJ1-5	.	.	CASSSRGGTIQPQHF	TGTGCCAGTAGTTCCCGGGGGGGCACAATTCAGCCCCAGCATTTT
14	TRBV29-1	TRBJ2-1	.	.	CSVRRQGGINEQFF	TGCAGCGTTCGCAGACAGGGAGGAATCAATGAGCAGTTCTTC
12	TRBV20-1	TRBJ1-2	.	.	CSASPAGFGYTF	TGCAGTGCTAGTCCGGCCGGGTTCGGCTACACCTTC
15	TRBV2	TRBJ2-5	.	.	CASSDWTHSQETQYF	TGTGCCAGCAGTGACTGGACACACAGCCAAGAGACCCAGTACTTC
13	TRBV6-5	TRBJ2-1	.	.	CASSFDSYNEQFF	TGTGCCAGCAGTTTTGACAGCTACAATGAGCAGTTCTTC
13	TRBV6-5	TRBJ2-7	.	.	CASRGAGSYEQYF	TGTGCCAGCAGGGGGGCCGGGTCCTACGAGCAGTACTTC
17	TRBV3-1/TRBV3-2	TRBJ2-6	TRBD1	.	CASRRSTGSPGANVLTF	TGTGCCAGCAGACGCTCGACAGGGTCCCCCGGGGCCAACGTCCTGACTTTC
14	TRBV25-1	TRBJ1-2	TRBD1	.	CASSESTGSRGYTF	TGTGCCAGCAGTGAATCGACAGGGTCCAGGGGCTACACCTTC
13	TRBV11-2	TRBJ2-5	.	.	CASSLAQQETQYF	TGTGCCAGCAGCTTAGCTCAGCAAGAGACCCAGTACTTC
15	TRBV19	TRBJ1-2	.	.	CASSRSGREGYGYTF	TGTGCCAGTAGCCGTTCAGGCAGGGAGGGGTATGGCTACACCTTC
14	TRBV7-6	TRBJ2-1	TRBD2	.	CASSLRGGYNEQFF	TGTGCCAGCAGCTTACGGGGGGGCTACAATGAGCAGTTCTTC
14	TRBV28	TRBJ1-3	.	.	CASTDGSGFNTIYF	TGTGCCAGCACGGACGGGTCGGGATTTAACACCATATATTTT
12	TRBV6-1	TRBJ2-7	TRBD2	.	CASSESRTRPYF	TGTGCCAGCAGTGAATCAAGGACTAGACCGTACTTC
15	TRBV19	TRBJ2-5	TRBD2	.	CASKLAGAGQETQYF	TGTGCCAGTAAACTAGCGGGAGCAGGGCAAGAGACCCAGTACTTC
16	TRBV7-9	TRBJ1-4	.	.	CASSSPQNREDEKLFF	TGTGCCAGCAGCTCCCCTCAGAACAGGGAAGACGAAAAACTGTTTTTT
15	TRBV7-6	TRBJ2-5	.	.	CASSLAPTGPGTQYF	TGTGCCAGCAGCTTAGCCCCAACAGGGCCGGGAACCCAGTACTTC
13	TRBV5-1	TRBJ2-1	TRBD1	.	CASSRRQGEEQFF	TGCGCCAGCAGCCGTAGACAGGGTGAGGAGCAGTTCTTC
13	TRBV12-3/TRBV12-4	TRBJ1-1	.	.	CASSRQENTEAFF	TGTGCCAGCAGCAGACAGGAGAACACTGAAGCTTTCTTT
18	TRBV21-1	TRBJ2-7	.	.	CASSELPTSGNEVYEQYF	TGTGCCAGCAGCGAACTCCCGACTAGCGGGAACGAAGTGTACGAGCAGTACTTC
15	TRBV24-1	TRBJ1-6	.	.	CATSDPAEINSPLHF	TGTGCCACCAGTGATCCTGCGGAGATTAATTCACCCCTCCACTTT
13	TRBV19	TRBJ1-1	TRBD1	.	CASTRDSGTEAFF	TGTGCCAGTACCCGGGACAGTGGAACTGAAGCTTTCTTT
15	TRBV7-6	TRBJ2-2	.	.	CASSLVSTGAGELFF	TGTGCCAGCAGCTTAGTCTCCACGGGGGCCGGGGAGCTGTTTTTT
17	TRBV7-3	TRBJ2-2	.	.	CASSFQPPGANTGELFF	TGTGCCAGCAGCTTTCAACCACCGGGAGCGAACACCGGGGAGCTGTTTTTT
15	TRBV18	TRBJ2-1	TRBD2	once	CASSPGLAGGNEQFF	TGTGCCAGCTCACCGGGACTAGCGGGGGGGAATGAGCAGTTCTTC
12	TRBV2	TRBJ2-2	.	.	CATGDPTGELFF	TGTGCGACGGGGGACCCGACCGGGGAGCTGTTTTTT
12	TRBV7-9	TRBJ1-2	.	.	CASSSGGEGYTF	TGTGCCAGCAGCTCTGGGGGGGAAGGCTACACCTTC
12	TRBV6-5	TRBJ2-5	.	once	CASTTGGETQYF	TGTGCCAGCACCACGGGTGGGGAGACCCAGTACTTC
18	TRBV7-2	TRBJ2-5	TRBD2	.	CASSTGLAGAYSQETQYF	TGTGCCAGCAGCACTGGACTAGCGGGAGCTTACTCCCAAGAGACCCAGTACTTC
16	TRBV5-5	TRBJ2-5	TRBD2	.	CASSQIFSGPQETQYF	TGTGCCAGCAGCCAAATATTTAGCGGGCCGCAAGAGACCCAGTACTTC
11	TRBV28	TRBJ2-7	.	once	CASMSAYEQYF	TGTGCCAGCATGAGCGCCTACGAGCAGTACTTC
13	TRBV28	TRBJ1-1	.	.	CASSLDTNTEAFF	TGTGCCAGCAGTTTAGACACGAACACTGAAGCTTTCTTT
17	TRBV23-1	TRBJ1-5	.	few	CASSQLSGTDRGQPQHF	TGCGCCAGCAGTCAACTGAGCGGGACCGACAGAGGTCAGCCCCAGCATTTT
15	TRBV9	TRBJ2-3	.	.	CASSPQGFSTDTQYF	TGTGCCAGCAGCCCACAGGGTTTTAGCACAGATACGCAGTATTTT
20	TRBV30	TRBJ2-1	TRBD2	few	CAWSVGGASGRAGIYNEQFF	TGTGCCTGGAGTGTAGGAGGGGCTAGCGGGAGGGCAGGGATCTACAATGAGCAGTTCTTC
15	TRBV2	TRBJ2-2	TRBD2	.	CASSVSGSWSGELFF	TGTGCCAGCAGTGTTAGCGGGAGTTGGTCCGGGGAGCTGTTTTTT
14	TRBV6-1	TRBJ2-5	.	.	CASSGLQGRETQYF	TGTGCCAGCAGTGGGTTACAGGGACGAGAGACCCAGTACTTC
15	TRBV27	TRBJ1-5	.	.	CASSLSGVPNQPQHF	TGTGCCAGCAGTTTATCCGGGGTACCTAACCAGCCCCAGCATTTT
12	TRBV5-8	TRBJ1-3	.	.	CASSLTVEKADF	TGTGCCAGCAGCTTGACCGTCGAAAAGGCGGATTTT
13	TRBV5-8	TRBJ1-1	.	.	CASSLGRVIEAFF	TGTGCCAGCAGCTTGGGCAGGGTTATTGAAGCTTTCTTT
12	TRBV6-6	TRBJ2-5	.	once	CASSYLEGGQYF	TGTGCCAGCAGTTATTTGGAAGGGGGCCAGTACTTC
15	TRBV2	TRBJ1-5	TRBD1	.	CASSAGQVFNQPQHF	TGTGCCAGCAGTGCGGGACAGGTATTCAATCAGCCCCAGCATTTT
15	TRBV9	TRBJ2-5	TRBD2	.	CASSVGGLAEETQYF	TGTGCCAGCAGCGTAGGGGGACTAGCGGAAGAGACCCAGTACTTC
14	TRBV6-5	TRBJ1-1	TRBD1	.	CASRRDRMNTEAFF	TGTGCCAGCAGGCGGGACAGAATGAACACTGAAGCTTTCTTT
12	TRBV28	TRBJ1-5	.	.	CASSDEGQPQHF	TGTGCCAGCAGTGACGAGGGTCAGCCCCAGCATTTT
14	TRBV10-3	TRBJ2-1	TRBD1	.	CAISADRGYNEQFF	TGTGCCATCAGTGCGGACAGGGGCTACAATGAGCAGTTCTTC
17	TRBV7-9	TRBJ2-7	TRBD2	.	CASSPPPGLAASYEQYF	TGTGCCAGCAGCCCACCTCCGGGACTAGCGGCCTCCTACGAGCAGTACTTC
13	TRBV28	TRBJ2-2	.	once	CATSSGNTGELFF	TGTGCCACCTCGAGCGGGAACACCGGGGAGCTGTTTTTT
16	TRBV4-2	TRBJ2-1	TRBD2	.	CASSQEASGSYNEQFF	TGTGCCAGCAGCCAAGAAGCTAGCGGGAGTTACAATGAGCAGTTCTTC
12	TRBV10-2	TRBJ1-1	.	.	CASSVENTEAFF	TGCGCCAGCAGTGTAGAGAACACTGAAGCTTTCTTT
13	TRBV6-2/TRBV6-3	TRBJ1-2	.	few	CASSSDRFYGYTF	TGTGCCAGCAGCAGTGACAGATTCTATGGCTACACCTTC
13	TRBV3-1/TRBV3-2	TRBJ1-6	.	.	CAVRLGADSPLHF	TGTGCCGTGCGGTTGGGAGCGGATTCACCCCTCCACTTT
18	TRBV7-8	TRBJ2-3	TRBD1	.	CASSQSYGTGSSTDTQYF	TGTGCCAGCAGCCAATCGTATGGGACAGGGTCTAGCACAGATACGCAGTATTTT
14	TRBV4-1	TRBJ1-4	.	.	CASSLGGTNEKLFF	TGCGCCAGCAGCCTGGGGGGAACTAATGAAAAACTGTTTTTT
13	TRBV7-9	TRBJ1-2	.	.	CASSPRGGWGYTF	TGTGCCAGCAGCCCGCGGGGGGGATGGGGCTACACCTTC
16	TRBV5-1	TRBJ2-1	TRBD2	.	CASSLVGSGGAVEQFF	TGCGCCAGCAGCTTGGTGGGTAGCGGGGGGGCTGTTGAGCAGTTCTTC
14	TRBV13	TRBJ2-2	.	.	CASSAPTRSGELFF	TGTGCCAGCAGCGCCCCGACTAGATCCGGGGAGCTGTTTTTT
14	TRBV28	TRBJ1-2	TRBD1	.	CASSPGGQGTGYTF	TGTGCCAGCAGCCCGGGCGGACAGGGTACGGGCTACACCTTC